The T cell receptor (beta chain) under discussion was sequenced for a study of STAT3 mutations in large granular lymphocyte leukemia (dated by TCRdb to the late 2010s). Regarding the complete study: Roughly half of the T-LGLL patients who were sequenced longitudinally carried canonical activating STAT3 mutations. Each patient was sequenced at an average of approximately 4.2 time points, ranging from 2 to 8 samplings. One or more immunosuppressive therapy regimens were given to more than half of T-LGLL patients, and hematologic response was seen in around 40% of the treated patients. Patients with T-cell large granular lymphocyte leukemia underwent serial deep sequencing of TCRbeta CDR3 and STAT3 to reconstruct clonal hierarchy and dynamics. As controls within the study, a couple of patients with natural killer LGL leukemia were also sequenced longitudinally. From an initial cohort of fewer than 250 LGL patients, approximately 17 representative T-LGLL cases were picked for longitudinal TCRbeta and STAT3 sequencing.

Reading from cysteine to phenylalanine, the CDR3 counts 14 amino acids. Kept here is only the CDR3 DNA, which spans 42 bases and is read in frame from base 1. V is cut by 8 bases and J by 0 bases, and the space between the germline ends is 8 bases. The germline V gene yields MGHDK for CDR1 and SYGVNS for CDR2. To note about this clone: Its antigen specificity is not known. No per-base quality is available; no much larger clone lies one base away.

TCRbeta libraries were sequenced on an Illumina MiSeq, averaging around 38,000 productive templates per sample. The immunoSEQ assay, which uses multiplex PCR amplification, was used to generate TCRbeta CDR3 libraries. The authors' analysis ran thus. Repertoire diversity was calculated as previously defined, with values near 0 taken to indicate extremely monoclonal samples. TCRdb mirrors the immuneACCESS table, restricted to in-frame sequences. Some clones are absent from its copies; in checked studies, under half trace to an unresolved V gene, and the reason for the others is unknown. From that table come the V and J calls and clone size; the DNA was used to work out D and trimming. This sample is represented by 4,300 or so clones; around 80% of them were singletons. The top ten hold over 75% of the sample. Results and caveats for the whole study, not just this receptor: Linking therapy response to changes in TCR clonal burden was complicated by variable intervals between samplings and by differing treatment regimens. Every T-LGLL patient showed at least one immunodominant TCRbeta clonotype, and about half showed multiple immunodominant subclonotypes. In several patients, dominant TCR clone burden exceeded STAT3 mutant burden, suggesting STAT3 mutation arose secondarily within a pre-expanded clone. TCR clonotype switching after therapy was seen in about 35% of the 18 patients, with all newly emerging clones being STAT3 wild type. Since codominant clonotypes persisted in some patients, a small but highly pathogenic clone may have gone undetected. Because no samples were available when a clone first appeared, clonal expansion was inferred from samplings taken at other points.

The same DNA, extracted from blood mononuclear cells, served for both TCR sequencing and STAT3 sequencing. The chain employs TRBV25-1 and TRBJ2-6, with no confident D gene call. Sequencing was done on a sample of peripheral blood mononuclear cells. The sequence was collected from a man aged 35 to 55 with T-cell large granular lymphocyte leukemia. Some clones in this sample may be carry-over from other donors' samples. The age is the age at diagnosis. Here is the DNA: TGTGCCAGCCGCCAGACCTCTGGGGCCAACGTCCTGACTTTC. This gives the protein CASRQTSGANVLTF. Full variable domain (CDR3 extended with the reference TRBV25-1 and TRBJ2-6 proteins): EADIYQTPRYLVIGTGKKITLECSQTMGHDKMYWYQQDPGMELHLIHYSYGVNSTEKGDLSSESTVSRIRTEHFPLTLESARPSHTSQYLCASRQTSGANVLTFGAGSRLTVL.